One and the same sample provided the 5 T cell receptor beta chains below, sequenced in a study of shared clonotypes between healthy human individuals. Here immunoSEQ multiplex PCR was the method, and the copy in TCRdb shows in-frame clones only, minus some. This sample has roughly 760,000 clones, with over 65% found just once. Sequences were obtained from memory CD4+ T cells sorted from blood. The subset denotes: CD45RA-negative fraction. The receptors were gathered from a woman aged 25 to 45 in good health.

The V gene is TRBV6-1, the J gene TRBJ1-4, with a possible D match to TRBD1 (5 bases). The V end lost 11 bases, the J end lost 6 bases, and 13 bases lay between the germline ends. CDR3 length equals 12 residues. CDR1 MNHNS and CDR2 SASEGT come from the germline V gene. CDR3 coding DNA: TGTGCCTCACACGAGGGGTATGAAAAACTGTTTTTT. It encodes CASHEGYEKLFF.

This chain links TRBV25-1 with TRBJ1-5; D may be TRBD1 (6 bases). Germline CDR1 and CDR2: MGHDK and SYGVNS. V dropped 4 bases and J dropped 4 bases, with 14 bases sitting between them. The CDR3 is made up of 15 amino acids. This chain's CDR3 is CASSAPGEVNQPQHF. In DNA form, the CDR3 reads TGTGCCAGCAGTGCCCCAGGGGAGGTTAATCAGCCCCAGCATTTT.

This clone was observed at least ten times. The same CDR3 also results from other DNA sequences found in this sample. This chain links TRBV27 with TRBJ1-1; D perhaps matches TRBD1 (6 bases). This CDR3 has 13 residues. Germline V lookup: CDR1 MNHEY, CDR2 SMNVEV (reference sequence). V lost 8 bases to trimming and J lost 5 bases, with 15 bases between them. The CDR3 loop is CASGGVRGTEAFF. CDR3 DNA: TGTGCCAGCGGGGGCGTGAGGGGGACTGAAGCTTTCTTT.

V usage is TRBV7-3 and J usage is TRBJ1-5, with D unresolved. This CDR3 spans 13 amino acids. Trimming stripped 1 base from V and 9 bases from J, with 10 bases between. Germline V gives CDR1 SGHTA, CDR2 FQGTGA. CDR3 sequence reads: CASSLSSDRPQHF. CDR3 DNA: TGTGCCAGCAGCTTAAGTTCGGATCGGCCCCAGCATTTT.

The V call is TRBV5-5, the J call TRBJ2-1; tentatively, D is TRBD1 (5 bases). Trimming removed 4 bases from V and 3 bases from J, with 17 bases in between. CDR3 length: 16 amino acids. Germline V gives CDR1 SGHKS, CDR2 YYEKEE (reference sequence). The CDR3, as DNA: TGTGCCAGCAGCAACGACAGCTTCCCTCTCTACAATGAGCAGTTCTTC. Translation gives CASSNDSFPLYNEQFF.